Each of the 13 T cell receptor beta chains below was sequenced from the same sample in a study of ipilimumab plus nivolumab after autologous stem cell transplantation (dated by TCRdb to 2020 to 2023). The method behind the library was the immunoSEQ multiplex PCR assay. In TCRdb, the immuneACCESS table is reduced to in-frame sequences with V and J assigned. These tables do not hold every clone; where another copy was compared, an unresolved V gene accounts for under half, and the others remain unexplained. In all, the sample holds fewer than 85,000 clones, and 83% of those were seen once. The top ten clonotypes cover 2% to 2.5% of the sample. Sequencing was performed on PBMCs, taken in a trial of ipilimumab plus nivolumab as post-transplant consolidation. The receptors stem from a male donor with diffuse large B-cell lymphoma.

This sequence joins TRBV6-1 and TRBJ1-2; 10 bases are a match to TRBD1. The germline V gene has CDR1 MNHNS and CDR2 SASEGT. With 2 bases clipped from V and 5 bases from J, the junction kept 2 bases outside the gene matches. This CDR3 contains 14 residues. The DNA of the CDR3 is TGTGCCAGCAGTGAACCGGGACAGGGGTATGGCTACACCTTC. It encodes CASSEPGQGYGYTF.

The rearrangement links TRBV10-3 to TRBJ1-1, with D perhaps matching TRBD1 (5 bases). V lost 2 bases and J 5 bases, leaving 6 bases between the germline ends. Germline V gives CDR1 ENHRY, CDR2 SYGVKD. The CDR3 has 12 amino acids. The CDR3: CAISERTTEAFF. The CDR3 DNA is TGTGCCATCAGTGAGCGGACAACTGAAGCTTTCTTT.

The chain combines TRBV6-1 with TRBJ2-5; no reliable D call. CDR3 size: 11 residues. Trimming pared 0 bases from V and 8 bases from J, leaving 4 bases between. The V gene's germline CDR1 is MNHNS and CDR2 SASEGT. The CDR3 protein is CASSEAPTQYF. In DNA form, the CDR3 reads TGTGCCAGCAGTGAAGCGCCCACCCAGTACTTC.

This clone was detected once. The genes are TRBV5-1 and TRBJ2-6; perhaps TRBD2 as D (5 bases). V was clipped by 0 bases and J by 0 bases, with 7 bases between them. The germline V gene encodes CDR1 SGHRS and CDR2 YFSETQ. The CDR3 has 16 amino acids. The chain's CDR3 is CASSLDGISGANVLTF. Here the CDR3 DNA reads TGCGCCAGCAGCTTGGACGGGATCTCTGGGGCCAACGTCCTGACTTTC.

This chain links TRBV7-6 with TRBJ2-1; TRBD1 aligns across 8 bases. J gave up 0 bases and V 5 bases, and 3 bases lay outside the gene matches. Germline CDR1 is SGHVS and CDR2 is FNYEAQ. This CDR3 spans 15 amino acids. The chain's CDR3 is CASSVGTGSYNEQFF. The CDR3 nucleotides read TGTGCCAGCAGCGTCGGGACAGGCTCCTACAATGAGCAGTTCTTC.

This sequence joins TRBV5-6 and TRBJ1-2; D not certain. Per the germline V gene, CDR1 is SGHDT and CDR2 is YYEEEE. Trimming left V 0 bases short and J 6 bases short, with 9 bases between. This CDR3 region has 13 residues. The CDR3 nucleotides read TGTGCCAGCAGCTTGGAGCACAGCAATGGCTACACCTTC. Translating it yields CASSLEHSNGYTF.

In this sample, this clone turned up once. Written as DNA, the CDR3 is TGTGCCAGCAGTGTCTTGACTAGCGGGGGGGGTGAGCAGTTCTTC. Its protein product is CASSVLTSGGGEQFF. The chain carries TRBV6-1 and TRBJ2-1; TRBD2 agrees at 14 bases. The CDR3 contains 15 residues. V lost 4 bases, J lost 9 bases, and 5 bases stayed unmatched. Germline values: CDR1 MNHNS, CDR2 SASEGT.

This chain joins TRBV19 and TRBJ1-5, with TRBD1 matching 11 bases. Germline V gene sequence: CDR1 LNHDA, CDR2 SQIVND (reference sequence). The CDR3 consists of 17 residues. V gave up 7 bases and J gave up 3 bases; unmatched junction bases: 11. For the CDR3, the DNA is TGTGCCAGTAATATGGGGACAGGGGGGCCCCCCAATCAGCCCCAGCATTTT. Translation: CASNMGTGGPPNQPQHF.

The rearrangement links TRBV2 to TRBJ1-2, with no clear D. Germline V gene data show CDR1 as SNHLY and CDR2 as FYNNEI. This CDR3 has 13 amino acids. V dropped 8 bases and J dropped 2 bases, with 12 bases sitting between them. The CDR3 reads CASSPDRNYGYTF. CDR3 sequence (DNA): TGTGCCAGCTCTCCTGATCGAAACTATGGCTACACCTTC.

The V gene is TRBV4-3, the J gene TRBJ2-5, with D perhaps matching TRBD1 or TRBD2 (5 bases each). The CDR3 contains 14 residues. Germline CDR1 reads LGHNA; CDR2 reads YSLEER. Trimming pared 1 base from V and 5 bases from J, leaving 11 bases between. CDR3 sequence: CASSQGQGGETQYF. The DNA of the CDR3 is TGCGCCAGCAGCCAAGGGCAGGGCGGGGAGACCCAGTACTTC.

The chain carries TRBV7-2 and TRBJ2-3, with TRBD2 identical over 9 bases. Looked up from germline, CDR1 is SGHTA and CDR2 is FQGNSA. This CDR3 comprises 17 residues. The trim removed 3 bases at V and 3 bases at J, leaving 10 bases unmatched. This CDR3 is CASSFPGLARGTDTQYF. The CDR3 DNA follows: TGTGCCAGCAGCTTTCCGGGACTAGCCCGCGGTACAGATACGCAGTATTTT.

The V gene is TRBV4-1, the J gene TRBJ2-7, with 9 bases fitting TRBD1. CDR1 is MGHRA and CDR2 is YSYEKL in the germline V gene. CDR3 length: 18 amino acids. Trimming removed 0 bases from V and 2 bases from J; junction bases left unmatched: 11. CDR3 in DNA: TGCGCCAGCAGCCAAGATAGTTTATCCCGGACAGGGGCCTACGAGCAGTACTTC. Translating gives CASSQDSLSRTGAYEQYF.

The V call is TRBV10-3, the J call TRBJ2-7; tentative D call: TRBD1 (6 bases). Germline CDR1 is ENHRY and CDR2 is SYGVKD. The CDR3 is made up of 15 amino acids. The V end was cut by 1 base, the J end by 0 bases, with 10 bases between. The CDR3 reads CAISEFRGDSYEQYF. The CDR3 nucleotides are TGTGCCATCAGTGAGTTCAGGGGCGACTCCTACGAGCAGTACTTC.